This T cell receptor (beta chain) was obtained from a study of cytotoxic CD8 clonotypes in ibrutinib-treated CLL. The wider study: Response sampling took place at median approximately 12 months of treatment, range 6 to 36. Findings and caveats of the study: Exceeding age-matched healthy donors, baseline clonality also tracked the counts of circulating CD8+ T cells.

With respect to this clone: Antigen: not known.

CDR1 and CDR2 from the germline V gene are SGHTA and FQGNSA. The length of the CDR3 is 13 residues. Trimming took off 4 bases at V and 7 bases at J, with 13 bases between the two ends. Profiling relied on immunoSEQ multiplex PCR, and the TCRdb table lists in-frame clones only, not all of them. The sample shows roughly 150,000 clones, 60% to 85% of them seen only once. This sequence originates from a human donor with chronic lymphocytic leukemia. The source was PBMCs, collected after 24 months of ibrutinib treatment. V gene TRBV7-2 combines with J gene TRBJ2-5; D is perhaps TRBD1 (5 bases). CDR3 residues: CASSSGALGTQYF. DNA of the CDR3: TGTGCCAGCAGCTCTGGGGCCCTCGGGACCCAGTACTTC.